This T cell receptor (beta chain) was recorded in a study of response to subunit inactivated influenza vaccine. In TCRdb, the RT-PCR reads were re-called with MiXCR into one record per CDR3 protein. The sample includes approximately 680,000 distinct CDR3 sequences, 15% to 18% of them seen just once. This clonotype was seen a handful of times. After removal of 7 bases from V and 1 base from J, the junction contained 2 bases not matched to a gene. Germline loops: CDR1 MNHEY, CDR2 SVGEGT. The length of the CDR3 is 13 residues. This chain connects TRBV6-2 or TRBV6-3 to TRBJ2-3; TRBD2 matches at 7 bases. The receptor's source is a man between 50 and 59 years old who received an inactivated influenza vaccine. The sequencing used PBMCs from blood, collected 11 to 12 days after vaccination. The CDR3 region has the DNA TGTGCCAGCACTACTAGCGGCACAGATACGCAGTATTTT. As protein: CASTTSGTDTQYF.